The 27 T cell receptor beta chains in this list originate from one sample, sequenced in a study of metastatic and nonmetastatic thyroid tumors. TCRdb re-called the PCR reads via MiXCR. The table includes around 23,000 clones, about a quarter detected once. None of the patients had undergone any treatment ahead of thyroid surgery. The specimen sequenced was blood. Every receptor here comes from a male donor with papillary thyroid cancer or a benign thyroid nodule (not recorded which). Some clones in this sample may be carry-over from other donors' samples.

This clone was seen a handful of times. The chain links TRBV12-3 or TRBV12-4 to TRBJ1-2; 9 positions match TRBD1. The CDR3 is 14 residues long. V trimming: 8 bases; J trimming: 7 bases; junction bases outside the gene matches: 11. The CDR3 region is CASGDRVLSSGYTF. The CDR3 DNA follows: TGTGCCAGCGGGGACAGGGTGTTATCTAGTGGCTACACCTTC.

Only a few counts were recorded for this clone. The sample carries other DNA sequences with the same CDR3. The chain joins TRBV28 to TRBJ1-5; D might be TRBD1 (6 bases). The V end lost 2 bases, the J end lost 4 bases, and 9 bases lay between the germline ends. CDR1 is MDHEN and CDR2 is SYDVKM in the germline V gene. The CDR3 totals 14 residues. CDR3: CASSLLGGNQPQHF. The CDR3 DNA is TGTGCCAGCAGTTTACTAGGGGGTAATCAGCCCCAGCATTTT.

This chain joins TRBV9 and TRBJ2-1, with a tentative D call TRBD2 (7 bases). Germline assignment: CDR1 SGDLS and CDR2 YYNGEE. V was cut by 5 bases and J by 8 bases, with 20 bases left in between. There are 15 residues in the CDR3. The CDR3 coding sequence is TGTGCCAGCAGTCGGGCGGGGGCTTCGCTGTATGAGCAGTTCTTC. It encodes CASSRAGASLYEQFF.

The chain has TRBV5-1 and TRBJ2-3; D is undetermined. Between the trimmed V and J ends, which lost 0 bases and 2 bases, there was a span of 7 bases. Germline V lookup: CDR1 SGHRS, CDR2 YFSETQ. This CDR3 is 14 amino acids long. The CDR3 DNA sequence: TGCGCCAGCAGCTTGGGTCCCCTCACAGATACGCAGTATTTT. Translation gives CASSLGPLTDTQYF.

The chain is built from TRBV2 and TRBJ1-2; D gene uncertain. This CDR3 region has 15 residues. Germline-derived CDR1 and CDR2 are SNHLY and FYNNEI. V lost 0 bases and J 10 bases, leaving 18 bases between the germline ends. The CDR3 coding sequence is TGTGCCAGCAGTGAAGCTTCCAAGTGGGCGGGTGTCTACACCTTC. Protein: CASSEASKWAGVYTF.

This clone is medium-sized (0.01 to 0.1%). The chain couples TRBV11-3 to TRBJ2-1; 12 bases fit TRBD1. The CDR3 is made up of 15 amino acids. The germline V gene encodes CDR1 SGHNT and CDR2 YENEEA. With V trimmed by 3 bases and J by 8 bases, 5 bases remained unmatched. Here the CDR3 DNA reads TGTGCCAGCAGCTTCGGGGACAGGGGGCTGGATGAGCAGTTCTTC. As protein: CASSFGDRGLDEQFF.

The table lists this clone with a few counts. The V call is TRBV27, the J call TRBJ2-6; 7 bases align to TRBD1. Germline V gene lookup returns CDR1 MNHEY and CDR2 SMNVEV (reference sequence). Germline trimming cut 7 bases from V and 2 bases from J; bases unmatched to any gene: 5. The CDR3 runs 15 residues. The DNA of the CDR3 is TGTGCCAGCACCACCCAGGGGGCTGGGGCCAACGTCCTGACTTTC. The encoded protein is CASTTQGAGANVLTF.

Turning to this clone: A much larger clonotype is one base distant, so this may be a read error. V gene TRBV7-6 combines with J gene TRBJ2-3; 13 positions match TRBD2. Germline CDR1 SGHVS, CDR2 FNYEAQ. V shed 6 bases, J shed 4 bases, and the junction held 4 bases outside the gene matches. CDR3 size: 15 residues. CDR3 coding DNA: TGTGCCAGCAGAGTACTAGCGGGAGGGCCAGATACGCAGTATTTT. Protein sequence: CASRVLAGGPDTQYF.

This clone was observed at least ten times. The chain recombines TRBV12-5 with TRBJ1-1; D not certain. This CDR3 spans 11 amino acids. In germline, CDR1 is LGHNT, CDR2 FRNRAP. V lost 8 bases and J lost 1, with 5 bases in between. CDR3 coding DNA: TGTGCTAGTCTGGGGAACACTGAAGCTTTCTTT. Translation: CASLGNTEAFF.

For this clone: One end of the junction varies from germline; a read error may be responsible. The chain is built from TRBV15 and TRBJ2-7; the D is unclear. CDR1 is LNHNV and CDR2 is YYDKDF in the germline V gene (reference sequence). CDR3 length equals 14 residues. The CDR3 nucleotides are TGTGCCACCAGCAGGGCGGAGAGATACTACGGGCAGTACTTC. Its translation: CATSRAERYYGQYF.

This clone was seen repeatedly, ten times or more. The gene calls are TRBV2 and TRBJ1-1, with D possibly matching TRBD1 (6 bases). Per germline, CDR1 SNHLY and CDR2 FYNNEI. Trimming cost V 4 bases and J 4 bases, with 10 bases left between them. This CDR3 has 13 residues. The CDR3 DNA is TGTGCCAGCAGTGTTCGGGGGGCCACTGAAGCTTTCTTT. It codes for CASSVRGATEAFF.

This clone was found many times. V is TRBV18 and J is TRBJ1-1; 7 bases align to TRBD1. The CDR3 is made up of 16 amino acids. Germline V gene data show CDR1 as KGHSH and CDR2 as LQKENI. V dropped 1 base and J dropped 5; count of bases not matched to a gene: 10. The DNA for the CDR3 is TGTGCCAGCTCACCACTCCTGACAGGGCCAGGTACTGAAGCTTTCTTT. The encoded protein is CASSPLLTGPGTEAFF.

J is TRBJ2-5 and V is TRBV6-2 or TRBV6-3; D is possibly TRBD1 or TRBD2 (6 bases each). This CDR3 has 12 amino acids. Trimming stripped 7 bases from V and 1 base from J, with 7 bases between. CDR1 and CDR2 from the germline V gene are MNHEY and SVGEGT. The CDR3 loop reads CASTGAQETQYF. CDR3 in DNA: TGTGCCAGCACGGGGGCCCAAGAGACCCAGTACTTC.

In its sample, this clone was seen a few times. The CDR3 nucleotides read TGTGCCAGCAGTCCCCGGGTCGGGGACTACGAGCAGTACTTC. Residues: CASSPRVGDYEQYF. V gene TRBV28 combines with J gene TRBJ2-7; tentative D call: TRBD2 (5 bases). The germline V gene encodes CDR1 MDHEN and CDR2 SYDVKM. CDR3 length: 14 residues. Deletions cut 5 bases from V and 3 bases from J, with 14 bases between.

The genes are TRBV18 and TRBJ2-1, with a weak D call TRBD1 (5 bases). The V gene lost 3 bases and the J gene lost 5 bases, with 14 bases spanning the gap. The CDR3 has 15 residues. The V gene's germline CDR1 is KGHSH and CDR2 LQKENI. As DNA, the CDR3 is TGTGCCAGCTCACCGAGCCGGACACCAAACAATGAGCAGTTCTTC. Translation: CASSPSRTPNNEQFF.

This clone was detected only once. CDR3 loop: CSVERQGGRGYTF. The DNA of the CDR3 is TGCAGCGTTGAGCGACAGGGGGGCCGGGGCTACACCTTC. The chain uses TRBV29-1 and TRBJ1-2, with 9 bases lining up with TRBD1. J gave up 8 bases and V 3 bases, and 7 bases lay outside the gene matches. CDR1 SQVTM and CDR2 ANQGSEA come from the germline V gene. The CDR3 spans 13 residues.

This chain connects TRBV27 to TRBJ2-7; 9 nucleotides align to TRBD1. V trimming: 6 bases; J trimming: 9 bases; junction bases outside the gene matches: 24. The CDR3 runs to 18 residues. Germline V lookup: CDR1 MNHEY, CDR2 SMNVEV (reference sequence). In nucleotides, the CDR3 is TGTGCCAGCAGCCTGCGTTGGACAGGGGTCATGGTTTCCTCGGGGCAGTACTTC. The encoded protein is CASSLRWTGVMVSSGQYF.

This clone rates as medium-sized. This rearrangement joins TRBV4-1 to TRBJ2-5; TRBD2 agrees at 7 bases. Trimming at V came to 1 base and at J to 5 bases, leaving 7 bases not matched to a gene. Germline V gives CDR1 MGHRA, CDR2 YSYEKL. This CDR3 has 15 amino acids. In DNA form, the CDR3 reads TGCGCCAGCAGCCAAGTTGCGGGAGCTGAGGAGACCCAGTACTTC. Translating gives CASSQVAGAEETQYF.

The chain has TRBV20-1 and TRBJ2-1; 9 bases map to TRBD2. The CDR3 is 14 residues long. CDR1 and CDR2 from the germline V gene are DFQATT and SNEGSKA (reference sequence). V lost 2 bases to trimming and J lost 6 bases; unmatched junction nucleotides: 5. The CDR3 region is CSARTGLAPNEQFF. CDR3 in DNA: TGCAGTGCTAGAACGGGACTAGCACCCAATGAGCAGTTCTTC.

This clone has ten or more counts. The chain carries TRBV6-1 and TRBJ2-5; possible D gene TRBD1, 6 bases. Germline assignment: CDR1 MNHNS and CDR2 SASEGT. V gave up 6 bases and J gave up 1 base, with 18 bases separating them. The CDR3 contains 16 residues. CDR3 coding DNA: TGTGCCAGCAGCCGCCCCTCCGCAGGGGCCCAAGAGACCCAGTACTTC. Protein sequence: CASSRPSAGAQETQYF.

Details on this clone: One end of the junction fails to match germline, which may point to a read error. The V call is TRBV6-2 or TRBV6-3, the J call TRBJ1-5; D might be TRBD1 (6 bases). The CDR3 spans 15 residues. Germline-derived CDR1 and CDR2 are MNHEY and SVGEGT. The CDR3 protein is CASSPPAWDNQPQHF. CDR3 DNA sequence: TGTGCCAGCAGTCCTCCCGCTTGGGACAATCAGCCTCAGCATTTT.

About this clone itself: This may come from a read error, since a much larger clone is one base off. V and J are TRBV4-1 and TRBJ2-7; D is tentatively TRBD1 or TRBD2 (5 bases each). This CDR3 spans 13 amino acids. Per germline, CDR1 MGHRA and CDR2 YSYEKL. The CDR3 region has the DNA TGCGCCAGCGGCCAAGAAGGGACCTACGATCAGTACTTC. As protein: CASGQEGTYDQYF.

Comment on this clone: A much larger clonotype is one base distant, so this may be a read error. This sample includes further DNA sequences coding for the same CDR3. The genes are TRBV12-3 or TRBV12-4 and TRBJ2-3, with D maybe TRBD1 (6 bases). This CDR3 spans 14 amino acids. Deletions cut 7 bases from V and 0 bases from J, with 11 bases between. The CDR3 coding sequence is TGTGCCAGCATCCGTCAGGGGAGCACAGATACGCAGTATTTT. Its translation is CASIRQGSTDTQYF.

By its share, this clone is medium-sized. V is TRBV28 and J is TRBJ2-7, with 9 bases lining up with TRBD2. V shed 3 bases, J shed 6 bases, and the junction held 18 bases outside the gene matches. The CDR3 totals 18 residues. CDR1 is MDHEN and CDR2 is SYDVKM in the germline V gene. The CDR3 reads CASSFRRGVSGRWAEQYF. The CDR3 coding sequence is TGTGCCAGCAGTTTTCGCAGGGGAGTGAGCGGGAGGTGGGCCGAGCAGTACTTC.

At least ten counts were recorded for this clone. The chain joins TRBV3-1 to TRBJ1-4; weak D call: TRBD1 (5 bases). V lost 5 bases, J lost 6 bases, and 13 bases lay in between. CDR1 LGHDT and CDR2 YNNKEL come from the germline V gene (reference sequence). This CDR3 is 14 amino acids long. The CDR3 spells CASSFGATDEKLFF. The CDR3 nucleotides are TGTGCCAGCAGCTTCGGGGCCACTGATGAAAAACTGTTTTTT.

This clone has at least ten counts. This rearrangement joins TRBV2 to TRBJ2-3; TRBD2 agrees at 11 bases. This CDR3 is 19 amino acids long. Germline CDR1 and CDR2: SNHLY and FYNNEI. V gave up 4 bases and J gave up 0 bases; unmatched junction bases: 12. The CDR3 DNA sequence: TGTGCCAGCAGTGCCGCGGGTAGCGGGAGGGCCGGGAGCACAGATACGCAGTATTTT. Amino acid sequence: CASSAAGSGRAGSTDTQYF.

The chain couples TRBV3-1 to TRBJ2-7; 7 bases are shared with TRBD2. V was clipped by 5 bases and J by 6 bases; unmatched bases: 13. Germline-derived CDR1 and CDR2 are LGHDT and YNNKEL (reference sequence). CDR3 length equals 15 residues. CDR3 DNA: TGTGCCAGCAGCTCCCGGGCGGGAGCTGGGGGCGAGCAGTACTTC. Translated: CASSSRAGAGGEQYF.